This TCR beta chain came from a study of T cells in localized non-small cell lung cancer. CDR1 is SGDLS, CDR2 YYNGEE, per germline. With 3 bases removed from V and 15 bases from J, the gap between germline ends came to 4 bases. This CDR3 is 8 amino acids long. Libraries were prepared by immunoSEQ multiplex PCR; TCRdb keeps only in-frame clonotypes and omits some of them. The sample has 25,000 to 35,000 clones; roughly 88% are singletons. The specimen was peripheral blood mononuclear cells, collected before any cancer treatment. The clonotype originates from a woman aged 35-70 years with stage III lung adenocarcinoma. V gene TRBV9 combines with J gene TRBJ2-1; no clear D. CDR3 in amino acids: CASSARFF. CDR3 bases: TGTGCCAGCAGCGCCAGGTTCTTC.